One and the same sample provided the 23 T cell receptor beta chains below, sequenced in a study of blood T cell repertoires in COVID-19. Sequenced by immunoSEQ multiplex PCR; TCRdb stores in-frame clones only, minus some. Of 210,000 or so clones listed, around 84% are singletons. Sequencing was carried out using peripheral blood. These receptors originate from a human donor in a cohort sampled during active COVID-19.

The rearrangement uses TRBV24-1 and TRBJ1-2; 11 nucleotides align to TRBD1. CDR3 length: 15 amino acids. Per the germline V gene, CDR1 is KGHDR and CDR2 is SFDVKD. V was pared by 3 bases and J by 4 bases, with 3 bases of the junction left unmatched. CDR3 sequence (DNA): TGTGCCACCAGTGATAGGGACAGGGGGTCCTATGGCTACACCTTC. Amino acid sequence: CATSDRDRGSYGYTF.

This clone was recorded only once. The V gene is TRBV18, the J gene TRBJ2-1; a weak D match, TRBD2 (6 bases). The CDR3 spans 16 residues. Germline V lookup: CDR1 KGHSH, CDR2 LQKENI. Trimming shortened V by 3 bases and J by 9 bases, and 21 bases separated the two germline ends. The DNA for the CDR3 is TGTGCCAGCTCACCCCAGAATAGGAGGGTGGGAAGTGAGCAGTTCTTC. Translation: CASSPQNRRVGSEQFF.

The chain recombines TRBV7-9 with TRBJ2-3; 13 bases align to TRBD2. V gave up 3 bases and J gave up 2 bases; unmatched junction bases: 5. From germline, CDR1 is SEHNR and CDR2 FQNEAQ (reference sequence). The CDR3 length is 17 residues. DNA for the CDR3: TGTGCCAGCAGCTTCACGACTAGCGGGGGGAACACAGATACGCAGTATTTT. This codes for CASSFTTSGGNTDTQYF.

This chain uses TRBV5-1 with TRBJ2-7; perhaps TRBD2 as D (5 bases). CDR1 and CDR2 from the germline V gene are SGHRS and YFSETQ. The CDR3 extends over 13 amino acids. The V end lost 3 bases, the J end lost 2 bases, and 9 bases lay between the germline ends. The CDR3 nucleotides read TGCGCCAGCAGCTCCGAGGAGGCCTACGAGCAGTACTTC. It specifies CASSSEEAYEQYF.

The gene calls are TRBV7-9 and TRBJ1-3; perhaps TRBD1 as D (5 bases). This CDR3 spans 15 amino acids. Deletions cut 6 bases from V and 2 bases from J, with 14 bases between. The V gene's germline CDR1 is SEHNR and CDR2 FQNEAQ (reference sequence). The CDR3: CASRPTANPGNTIYF. The DNA for the CDR3 is TGTGCCAGCAGACCGACAGCAAACCCTGGAAACACCATATATTTT.

The DNA of the CDR3 is TGTGCCAGCAGTTTATATGAGGGAAATCAGCCCCAGCATTTT. This translates into CASSLYEGNQPQHF. V usage is TRBV27 and J usage is TRBJ1-5; D unresolved. There are 14 residues in the CDR3. CDR1 is MNHEY, CDR2 SMNVEV, per germline (reference sequence). Trimming took 1 base from V and 4 from J, leaving 8 bases between them.

The V and J genes are TRBV5-1 and TRBJ1-3; 7 bases are shared with TRBD1. CDR3 size: 14 residues. Trimming took 7 bases from V and 2 from J; bases not matched to a gene: 6. Germline V lookup: CDR1 SGHRS, CDR2 YFSETQ. The CDR3 nucleotides are TGCGCCAGCGGGGAGACAGGGACTGGAAACACCATATATTTT. It is translated as CASGETGTGNTIYF.

The V call is TRBV9, the J call TRBJ2-5, with TRBD1 identical over 10 bases. CDR1 and CDR2 from the germline V gene are SGDLS and YYNGEE. J lost 5 bases, V lost 4 bases, and 11 bases had no gene match. The CDR3 contains 16 residues. The CDR3 DNA reads as TGTGCCAGCAGCACAGTCCCGGGACAGGGGTCGGAGACCCAGTACTTC. It codes for CASSTVPGQGSETQYF.

The J gene is TRBJ1-2, the V gene TRBV7-2, with no clear D. CDR1 and CDR2 from the germline V gene are SGHTA and FQGNSA. V dropped 5 bases and J dropped 9 bases, with 10 bases sitting between them. This CDR3 is 11 amino acids long. In DNA form, the CDR3 reads TGTGCCAGCAGCCGCGCGGGGAGCTACACCTTC. This sequence encodes CASSRAGSYTF. The full variable domain, completed using reference TRBV7-2 and TRBJ1-2, is GAGVSQSPSNKVTEKGKDVELRCDPISGHTALYWYRQSLGQGLEFLIYFQGNSAPDKSGLPSDRFSAERTGGSVSTLTIQRTQQEDSAVYLCASSRAGSYTFGSGTRLTVV.

The chain combines TRBV7-8 with TRBJ1-2, with 7 nucleotides matching TRBD1. Unmatched junction bases numbered 5, after V lost 5 bases and J lost 2 bases. The CDR3 sequence is 14 residues long. CDR1 and CDR2 from the germline V gene are SGHVS and FQNEAQ. CDR3 residues: CASSRGDSNYGYTF. The CDR3 nucleotides read TGTGCCAGCAGCCGAGGGGACAGCAACTATGGCTACACCTTC.

This chain uses TRBV18 with TRBJ2-7; 8 bases align to TRBD1. V gave up 2 bases and J gave up 4 bases; unmatched junction bases: 4. Germline CDR1 KGHSH, CDR2 LQKENI. The CDR3 extends over 14 amino acids. CDR3 in amino acids: CASSPETGEYEQYV. The CDR3 DNA is TGTGCCAGCTCACCAGAGACAGGGGAATACGAGCAGTACGTC.

This chain joins TRBV5-1 and TRBJ2-1, with 7 bases matching TRBD1. After removal of 0 bases from V and 7 bases from J, the junction contained 7 bases not matched to a gene. The germline gives CDR1 SGHRS, CDR2 YFSETQ. There are 15 residues in the CDR3. CDR3: CASSLVQGSVNEQFF. The CDR3 DNA is TGCGCCAGCAGCTTGGTACAGGGGAGTGTGAATGAGCAGTTCTTC.

The rearrangement links TRBV4-1 to TRBJ2-2, with D hard to call. CDR3 length: 17 residues. Trimming took off 0 bases at V and 0 bases at J, with 11 bases between the two ends. The germline CDR1 and CDR2 sequences are MGHRA and YSYEKL. CDR3 DNA sequence: TGCGCCAGCAGCCAAGAATCTATAGCAGCGAACACCGGGGAGCTGTTTTTT. Encoded protein: CASSQESIAANTGELFF.

The genes are TRBV27 and TRBJ2-6; 7 positions match TRBD1. The trim removed 8 bases at V and 4 bases at J, leaving 20 bases unmatched. CDR1 and CDR2 (germline): MNHEY, SMNVEV (reference sequence). The CDR3 is 19 residues long. In DNA, the CDR3 is TGTGCCAGCCAAAGACAACCCGGACAGGTCCTAGGAGGGGCCAACGTCCTGACTTTC. It yields the protein CASQRQPGQVLGGANVLTF.

DNA for the CDR3: TGTGCCAGTAGTACACCTTCGGCGGGAGTAGCCGGGGAGCTGTTTTTT. It translates to CASSTPSAGVAGELFF. The chain joins TRBV19 to TRBJ2-2; 7 nucleotides line up with TRBD2. The CDR3 consists of 16 residues. Germline CDR1 LNHDA, CDR2 SQIVND (reference sequence). With 4 bases clipped from V and 6 bases from J, the junction kept 11 bases outside the gene matches.

The chain employs TRBV24-1 and TRBJ2-2, with 8 bases that match TRBD1. V was pared by 7 bases and J by 5 bases, with 5 bases of the junction left unmatched. Looked up from germline, CDR1 is KGHDR and CDR2 is SFDVKD. The CDR3 is made up of 14 amino acids. CDR3 loop: CATRDRVSTGELFF. Here the CDR3 DNA reads TGTGCCACCAGGGACAGGGTGTCAACCGGGGAGCTGTTTTTT.

The chain uses TRBV13 and TRBJ2-3; D perhaps matches TRBD1 (5 bases). The CDR3 extends over 16 amino acids. Germline-derived CDR1 and CDR2 are PRHDT and FYEKMQ (reference sequence). Trimming removed 6 bases from V and 0 bases from J, with 16 bases in between. CDR3 loop: CASRRRQYSSTDTQYF. The CDR3 nucleotides read TGTGCCAGCAGACGTCGACAGTACTCTAGCACAGATACGCAGTATTTT.

The V and J genes are TRBV2 and TRBJ1-6; 7 bases map to TRBD1. The germline gives CDR1 SNHLY, CDR2 FYNNEI. The CDR3 sequence is 14 residues long. The V gene end was trimmed by 7 bases and the J gene end by 9 bases; junction bases not matched to a gene: 9. The CDR3 DNA reads as TGTGCCAGCACACTGACAGGGAAGAGTTCACCCCTCCACTTT. It yields the protein CASTLTGKSSPLHF. The variable domain in full, completed from reference TRBV2 and TRBJ1-6, reads EPEVTQTPSHQVTQMGQEVILRCVPISNHLYFYWYRQILGQKVEFLVSFYNNEISEKSEIFDDQFSVERPDGSNFTLKIRSTKLEDSAMYFCASTLTGKSSPLHFGNGTRLTVT.

CDR3 protein: CASSPRSSGSGETQYF. The DNA for the CDR3 is TGTGCCAGCTCCCCCCGCAGTAGCGGGAGCGGGGAGACCCAGTACTTC. The chain carries TRBV18 and TRBJ2-5; 9 bases align to TRBD2. V was clipped by 6 bases and J by 5 bases; unmatched bases: 13. The CDR3 extends over 16 amino acids. Germline V gives CDR1 KGHSH, CDR2 LQKENI.

The chain combines TRBV6-5 with TRBJ2-7, with 7 nucleotides matching TRBD2. Germline trimming cut 6 bases from V and 2 bases from J; bases unmatched to any gene: 10. The V gene's germline CDR1 is MNHEY and CDR2 SVGAGI. The CDR3 covers 15 residues. This CDR3 is CASRKLGGATYEQYF. The CDR3 DNA follows: TGTGCCAGCAGAAAGTTGGGAGGGGCCACCTACGAGCAGTACTTC.

The V gene is TRBV4-1, the J gene TRBJ2-2, with a weak D call TRBD1 (6 bases). V lost 3 bases, J lost 4 bases, and 6 bases lay in between. This CDR3 comprises 13 residues. Per germline, CDR1 MGHRA and CDR2 YSYEKL. The CDR3 coding sequence is TGCGCCAGCAGCCAGGGGGCCACCGGGGAGCTGTTTTTT. It codes for CASSQGATGELFF.

In its sample, this clone was seen once. The chain recombines TRBV19 with TRBJ1-6; tentatively, D is TRBD1 (6 bases). The germline V gene has CDR1 LNHDA and CDR2 SQIVND (reference sequence). V was trimmed by 2 bases and J by 8 bases, leaving 13 bases between them. The CDR3 has 15 residues. This CDR3 reads CASSISGQGHSPLHF. CDR3 nucleotides: TGTGCCAGTAGTATATCGGGCCAGGGGCATTCACCCCTCCACTTT.

The J gene is TRBJ2-1, the V gene TRBV19, with TRBD2 matching 8 bases. CDR1 LNHDA and CDR2 SQIVND come from the germline V gene (reference sequence). V shed 5 bases and J 5 bases; nucleotides not matched to a gene: 2. The CDR3 consists of 13 residues. This chain's CDR3 is CASSVSGNNEQFF. CDR3 in DNA: TGTGCCAGTAGTGTTAGCGGGAACAATGAGCAGTTCTTC.